The 2 T cell receptor beta chains given below trace back to one sample, sequenced in a study of blood T cell repertoires in COVID-19. The assay was immunoSEQ multiplex PCR, and TCRdb's table has in-frame clones only and misses some. This sample carries about 200,000 clones, over 75% of them seen once, and the ten largest clones take approximately 15%. The source material was peripheral blood. The receptors stem from a man aged 50 to 59 who had recovered from COVID-19.

The V call is TRBV25-1, the J call TRBJ1-6, with 7 bases matching TRBD1. Trimming took 3 bases from V and 9 from J; bases not matched to a gene: 11. CDR1 is MGHDK, CDR2 SYGVNS, per germline. The CDR3 is 16 amino acids. The chain's CDR3 is CASSDIRTGIVSPLHF. The CDR3 region has the DNA TGTGCCAGCAGTGACATTCGGACAGGAATTGTTTCACCCCTCCACTTT.

The V call is TRBV7-2, the J call TRBJ2-3, with 7 nucleotides matching TRBD2. The germline CDR1 and CDR2 sequences are SGHTA and FQGNSA. The CDR3 runs 15 residues. Unmatched junction bases numbered 6, after V lost 6 bases and J lost 0 bases. CDR3 in amino acids: CASSPSGVSTDTQYF. CDR3 nucleotide sequence: TGTGCCAGCAGTCCCAGCGGGGTAAGCACAGATACGCAGTATTTT. The whole variable domain, filled in from reference TRBV7-2 and TRBJ2-3, reads GAGVSQSPSNKVTEKGKDVELRCDPISGHTALYWYRQSLGQGLEFLIYFQGNSAPDKSGLPSDRFSAERTGGSVSTLTIQRTQQEDSAVYLCASSPSGVSTDTQYFGPGTRLTVL.